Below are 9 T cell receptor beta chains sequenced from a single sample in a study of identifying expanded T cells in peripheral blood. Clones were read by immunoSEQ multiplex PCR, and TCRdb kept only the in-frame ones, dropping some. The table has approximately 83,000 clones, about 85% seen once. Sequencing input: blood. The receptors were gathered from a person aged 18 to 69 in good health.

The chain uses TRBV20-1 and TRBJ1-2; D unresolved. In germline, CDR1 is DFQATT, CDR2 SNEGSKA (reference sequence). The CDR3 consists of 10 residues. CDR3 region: CSWGGNGYTF. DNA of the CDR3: TGCAGCTGGGGAGGGAATGGCTACACCTTC.

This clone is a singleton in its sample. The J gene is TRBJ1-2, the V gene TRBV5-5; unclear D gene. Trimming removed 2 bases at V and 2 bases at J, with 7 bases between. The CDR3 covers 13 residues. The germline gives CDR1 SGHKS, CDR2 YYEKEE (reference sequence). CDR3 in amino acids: CASSLTENYGYTF. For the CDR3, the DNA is TGTGCCAGCAGCTTAACAGAGAACTATGGCTACACCTTC.

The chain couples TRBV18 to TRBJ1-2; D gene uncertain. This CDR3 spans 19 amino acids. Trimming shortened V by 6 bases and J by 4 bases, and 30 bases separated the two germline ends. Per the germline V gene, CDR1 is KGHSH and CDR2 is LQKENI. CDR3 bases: TGTGCCAGCTCCCCCAACGCCGCGGCTCAAGGAGGATCGATCTATGGCTACACCTTC. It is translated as CASSPNAAAQGGSIYGYTF.

Written as DNA, the CDR3 is TGCGCCAGCGCGTCAACAGGGGCGGGCTATGGCTACACCTTC. Its translation is CASASTGAGYGYTF. The genes are TRBV5-1 and TRBJ1-2; TRBD1 matches at 7 bases. Trimming cost V 7 bases and J 4 bases; bases outside gene matches: 10. This CDR3 comprises 14 residues. Germline-derived CDR1 and CDR2 are SGHRS and YFSETQ.

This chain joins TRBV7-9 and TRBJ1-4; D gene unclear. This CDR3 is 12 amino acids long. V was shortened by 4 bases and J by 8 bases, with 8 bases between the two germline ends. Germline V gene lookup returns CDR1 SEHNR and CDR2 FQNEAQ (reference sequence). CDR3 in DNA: TGTGCCAGCAGCTCTCTTTCCGAAAAACTGTTTTTT. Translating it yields CASSSLSEKLFF.

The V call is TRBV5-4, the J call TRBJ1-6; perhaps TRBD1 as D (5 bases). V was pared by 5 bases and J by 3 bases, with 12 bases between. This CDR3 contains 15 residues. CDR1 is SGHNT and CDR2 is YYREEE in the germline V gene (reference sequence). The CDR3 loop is CASRSGTDYNSPLHF. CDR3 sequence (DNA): TGTGCCAGCAGGTCAGGGACGGACTATAATTCACCCCTCCACTTT.

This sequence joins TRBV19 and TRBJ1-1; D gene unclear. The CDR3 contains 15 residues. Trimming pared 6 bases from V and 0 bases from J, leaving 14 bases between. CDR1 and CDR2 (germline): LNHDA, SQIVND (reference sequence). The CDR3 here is CASRGRGSVNTEAFF. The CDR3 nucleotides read TGTGCCAGTAGAGGTCGGGGATCCGTGAACACTGAAGCTTTCTTT.

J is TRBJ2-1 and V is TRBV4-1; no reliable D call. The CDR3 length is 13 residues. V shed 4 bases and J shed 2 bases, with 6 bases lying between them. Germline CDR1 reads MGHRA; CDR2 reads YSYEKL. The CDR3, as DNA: TGCGCCAGCAGCCCCCAGGCCTACAATGAGCAGTTCTTC. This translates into CASSPQAYNEQFF.

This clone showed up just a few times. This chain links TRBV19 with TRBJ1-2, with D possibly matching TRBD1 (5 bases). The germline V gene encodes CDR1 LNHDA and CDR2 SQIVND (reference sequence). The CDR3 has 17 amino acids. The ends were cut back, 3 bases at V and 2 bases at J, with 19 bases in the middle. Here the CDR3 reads CASSILSPRQRNYGYTF. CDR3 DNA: TGTGCCAGTAGTATTCTTTCTCCGAGACAGCGGAACTATGGCTACACCTTC.